These T cell receptor beta chains were read from a single sample in a study of cytomegalovirus exposure and HLA in healthy donors. The protocol was immunoSEQ multiplex PCR, while the TCRdb copy is restricted to in-frame clones and leaves out a portion. This repertoire includes around 200,000 clones. Sample: PBMCs. These receptors came from a woman in her 30s in good health and CMV-seropositive. Each CDR3 is given with its conserved first and last residue. A D gene is named only where the DNA matches it firmly.

d_gene: .; j_gene: TRBJ1-5; v_gene: TRBV5-1; CDR3nt: TGCGCCAGCAGCTTGATGGGAGTTAGCAATCAGCCCCAGCATTTT; CDR3aa: CASSLMGVSNQPQHF
d_gene: TRBD1; j_gene: TRBJ1-4; v_gene: TRBV10-3; CDR3nt: TGTGCCATCAGCCCGACAGGGGGAGGTGAAAAACTGTTTTTT; CDR3aa: CAISPTGGGEKLFF
d_gene: TRBD1; j_gene: TRBJ1-4; v_gene: TRBV7-8; CDR3nt: TGTGCCAGCAGCGGATTGCCGGGACAGAGTAATGAAAAACTGTTTTTT; CDR3aa: CASSGLPGQSNEKLFF
d_gene: .; j_gene: TRBJ1-5; v_gene: TRBV6-1; CDR3nt: TGTGCCAGCAGTGACGCGGGTTATAGCAATCAGCCCCAGCATTTT; CDR3aa: CASSDAGYSNQPQHF
d_gene: .; j_gene: TRBJ1-2; v_gene: TRBV4-3; CDR3nt: TGCGCCAGCAGCCAAGGGAGGGAGTACTATGGCTACACCTTC; CDR3aa: CASSQGREYYGYTF
d_gene: .; j_gene: TRBJ2-7; v_gene: TRBV10-3; CDR3nt: TGTGCCTCTCGGGACACCTCCTACGAGCAGTACTTC; CDR3aa: CASRDTSYEQYF
d_gene: TRBD1; j_gene: TRBJ1-1; v_gene: TRBV15; CDR3nt: TGTGCCACCAGCCCCCGACAGGGGGGGTGGACTGAAGCTTTCTTT; CDR3aa: CATSPRQGGWTEAFF
d_gene: .; j_gene: TRBJ1-2; v_gene: TRBV7-8; CDR3nt: TGTGCCAGCAGCTTAGGATGGGGGCAGGGAGATGGCTACACCTTC; CDR3aa: CASSLGWGQGDGYTF
d_gene: TRBD1; j_gene: TRBJ1-5; v_gene: TRBV7-7; CDR3nt: TGTGCCAGCAGCGGGGACTCCAGGGGGCGAAAGCCCCAGCATTTT; CDR3aa: CASSGDSRGRKPQHF
d_gene: .; j_gene: TRBJ2-5; v_gene: TRBV18; CDR3nt: TGTGCCAGCTCACCACGGGGGCCGAACCAAGAGACCCAGTACTTC; CDR3aa: CASSPRGPNQETQYF
d_gene: TRBD2; j_gene: TRBJ2-6; v_gene: TRBV10-2; CDR3nt: TGCGCCAGCAGTGAGTCTGGGACTAGCGGACCCTCTGGGGCCAACGTCCTGACTTTC; CDR3aa: CASSESGTSGPSGANVLTF
d_gene: .; j_gene: TRBJ2-7; v_gene: TRBV5-1; CDR3nt: TGCGCCAGCACCATAGGGGACTTACCCTACGAGCAGTACTTC; CDR3aa: CASTIGDLPYEQYF
d_gene: .; j_gene: TRBJ2-7; v_gene: TRBV6-1; CDR3nt: TGTGCCAGCAGCCTCGGAGGGGATACGCACGAGCAGTACTTC; CDR3aa: CASSLGGDTHEQYF
d_gene: TRBD1; j_gene: TRBJ1-4; v_gene: TRBV29-1; CDR3nt: TGCAGCGTCAAGGCGGTTGGGACAGCTAATGAAAAACTGTTTTTT; CDR3aa: CSVKAVGTANEKLFF
d_gene: .; j_gene: TRBJ1-1; v_gene: TRBV25-1; CDR3nt: TGTGCCAGCAGTGAGCTTACAGGGTTTACTGAAGCTTTCTTT; CDR3aa: CASSELTGFTEAFF
d_gene: TRBD2; j_gene: TRBJ2-1; v_gene: TRBV7-9; CDR3nt: TGTGCCAGCAGCTTAGCACTAGCGGGAGCTCACAATGAGCAGTTCTTC; CDR3aa: CASSLALAGAHNEQFF
d_gene: TRBD1; j_gene: TRBJ1-2; v_gene: TRBV19; CDR3nt: TGTGCCAGTGGGGGACAGGGATCGGGGGTTGCAGGCTACACCTTC; CDR3aa: CASGGQGSGVAGYTF